These 21 T cell receptor beta chains share one sample of origin, sequenced in a study of patients and donors after allogeneic stem cell transplantation. TCRdb recomputed calls from the RT-PCR reads with MiXCR, one row per CDR3 protein. The sample has roughly 880,000 distinct CDR3 sequences; around 17% are singletons. Source material: blood, either unsorted or a sorted T cell fraction (not recorded which). The source is a human donor who was either an allogeneic HSCT recipient or a stem cell or donor lymphocyte infusion donor (not recorded which). It is not recorded whose cells these are; they may come from a transplant donor.

This chain uses TRBV5-1 with TRBJ2-2, with 11 bases identical to TRBD2. Germline CDR1 SGHRS, CDR2 YFSETQ. Losses at the gene ends were 4 bases for V and 3 bases for J; bases not matched to a gene: 8. This CDR3 has 17 residues. In DNA, the CDR3 is TGCGCCAGCAGCAGGATTCTGGGACTAGCGGACACCGGGGAGCTGTTTTTT. Translating it yields CASSRILGLADTGELFF.

CDR3 protein: CASTPFSGHSEKLFF. CDR3 sequence (DNA): TGTGCCAGCACCCCCTTCTCAGGACATTCGGAAAAACTGTTTTTT. V usage is TRBV2 and J usage is TRBJ1-4; a weak D match, TRBD1 (5 bases). This CDR3 contains 15 residues. The germline CDR1 and CDR2 sequences are SNHLY and FYNNEI. V shed 7 bases and J shed 8 bases, with 20 bases lying between them. Based on the CDR3 plus reference TRBV2 and TRBJ1-4, the full variable domain is EPEVTQTPSHQVTQMGQEVILRCVPISNHLYFYWYRQILGQKVEFLVSFYNNEISEKSEIFDDQFSVERPDGSNFTLKIRSTKLEDSAMYFCASTPFSGHSEKLFFGSGTQLSVL.

This clonotype came up a few times. The rearrangement uses TRBV10-3 and TRBJ2-1, with 7 nucleotides matching TRBD2. Germline trimming cut 0 bases from V and 7 bases from J; bases unmatched to any gene: 6. CDR3 length: 15 residues. From germline, CDR1 is ENHRY and CDR2 SYGVKD. CDR3 nucleotide sequence: TGTGCCATCAGTGAGTCGCGGGCGGGAGTGAATGAGCAGTTCTTC. This sequence encodes CAISESRAGVNEQFF.

This chain uses TRBV6-2 or TRBV6-3 with TRBJ2-1, with TRBD2 matching over 10 bases. The CDR3 sequence is 20 residues long. The germline V gene encodes CDR1 MNHEY and CDR2 SVGEGT. V was pared by 0 bases and J by 4 bases, with 15 bases of the junction left unmatched. In DNA, the CDR3 is TGTGCCAGCAGTTACTCGACCCGGCTAGCGGGGGCACCGCTGTACAATGAGCAGTTCTTC. This translates into CASSYSTRLAGAPLYNEQFF.

This clonotype was counted a few times. This sequence joins TRBV12-3 or TRBV12-4 and TRBJ2-1, with no clear D. The CDR3 is 13 amino acids. Trimming removed 6 bases from V and 4 bases from J, with 10 bases in between. The CDR3 DNA sequence: TGTGCCAGCAGGTCCCCCAAATACAATGAGCAGTTCTTC. Protein sequence: CASRSPKYNEQFF.

The chain uses TRBV15 and TRBJ1-5, with 8 bases fitting TRBD1. There are 16 residues in the CDR3. Germline CDR1 is LNHNV and CDR2 is YYDKDF (reference sequence). The J segment lost 2 bases and the V segment lost 6 bases, leaving 9 bases of the junction unmatched. This CDR3 is CATSRQGYRGNQPQHF. The CDR3, as DNA: TGTGCCACCAGTAGACAGGGGTATCGAGGCAATCAGCCCCAGCATTTT.

This clonotype was counted between two and nine times. V is TRBV20-1 and J is TRBJ1-1; TRBD1 agrees at 8 bases. Germline values: CDR1 DFQATT, CDR2 SNEGSKA (reference sequence). V lost 1 base, J lost 5 bases, and 6 bases stayed unmatched. This CDR3 has 14 residues. The CDR3 reads CSARGQGKETEAFF. The CDR3 DNA is TGCAGTGCTAGAGGACAGGGGAAGGAAACTGAAGCTTTCTTT.

The chain combines TRBV5-1 with TRBJ1-1; 12 nucleotides align to TRBD1. Germline V gene lookup returns CDR1 SGHRS and CDR2 YFSETQ. The V segment lost 4 bases and the J segment 5 bases; nucleotides outside the gene matches: 6. The CDR3 sequence is 15 residues long. The CDR3 protein is CASSRDRGRGTEAFF. The CDR3 coding sequence is TGCGCCAGCAGCCGGGACAGGGGGCGGGGAACTGAAGCTTTCTTT. The variable domain in full, completed from reference TRBV5-1 and TRBJ1-1, reads KAGVTQTPRYLIKTRGQQVTLSCSPISGHRSVSWYQQTPGQGLQFLFEYFSETQRNKGNFPGRFSGRQFSNSRSEMNVSTLELGDSALYLCASSRDRGRGTEAFFGQGTRLTVV.

CDR3 in amino acids: CASSVASVFNEQFF. CDR3 bases: TGTGCCAGCAGCGTAGCTTCTGTCTTCAATGAGCAGTTCTTC. This sequence joins TRBV9 and TRBJ2-1; no reliable D call. The V end lost 0 bases, the J end lost 6 bases, and 10 bases lay between the germline ends. The CDR3 runs 14 residues. The V gene's germline CDR1 is SGDLS and CDR2 YYNGEE.

There are a few counts of this clonotype. This chain links TRBV6-2 or TRBV6-3 with TRBJ1-2; D possibly corresponds to TRBD1 (5 bases). Per the germline V gene, CDR1 is MNHEY and CDR2 is SVGEGT. The CDR3 contains 11 residues. Between the trimmed V and J ends, which lost 1 base and 14 bases, there was a span of 11 bases. CDR3 DNA sequence: TGTGCCAGCAGTTACTGGGAGGGGAAGACCTTC. Translated, it gives CASSYWEGKTF.

This clonotype was picked up a small number of times. This chain joins TRBV6-1 and TRBJ2-2; 7 bases align to TRBD1. Germline CDR1 is MNHNS and CDR2 is SASEGT. The CDR3 spans 15 residues. The junction had 8 bases not matched to a gene; V was cut back by 6 bases and J by 4 bases. The CDR3 DNA reads TGTGCCAGCAGACCTCAACAGGGGACCACCGGGGAGCTGTTTTTT. Protein product: CASRPQQGTTGELFF.

The rearrangement joins TRBV27 to TRBJ1-3; D perhaps matches TRBD1 (5 bases). This CDR3 region has 18 residues. Trimming removed 0 bases from V and 10 bases from J, with 25 bases in between. CDR1 and CDR2 from the germline V gene are MNHEY and SMNVEV (reference sequence). The CDR3 coding sequence is TGTGCCAGCAGTTTATCGGGGCCAGACGGAAACAAGAGGTTAACCATATATTTT. This gives the protein CASSLSGPDGNKRLTIYF.

This clonotype has a handful of counts. V usage is TRBV20-1 and J usage is TRBJ2-5; the D gene is possibly TRBD2 (5 bases). The length of the CDR3 is 13 residues. The germline V and J ends were trimmed by 6 bases and 5 bases, with 16 bases remaining between them. Germline values: CDR1 DFQATT, CDR2 SNEGSKA (reference sequence). CDR3 nucleotide sequence: TGCAGTGCCCCTCCCCCGGGGAAGGAGACCCAGTACTTC. It specifies CSAPPPGKETQYF.

This clonotype appeared a few times. The rearrangement joins TRBV29-1 to TRBJ2-7; 9 bases line up with TRBD2. Trimming took 3 bases from V and 3 from J; bases not matched to a gene: 9. Germline-derived CDR1 and CDR2 are SQVTM and ANQGSEA. The CDR3 runs 15 residues. CDR3 bases: TGCAGCGTTGAGGGGGAGGGGACTAGCTTCTACGAGCAGTACTTC. It codes for CSVEGEGTSFYEQYF.

This clonotype was observed a handful of times. The CDR3 sequence: CASSTMTKNNEQFF. DNA of the CDR3: TGTGCCAGTAGTACCATGACTAAGAACAATGAGCAGTTCTTC. This sequence joins TRBV19 and TRBJ2-1; the D gene is possibly TRBD2 (5 bases). This CDR3 is built from 14 residues. With 4 bases removed from V and 5 bases from J, the gap between germline ends came to 12 bases. The V gene's germline CDR1 is LNHDA and CDR2 SQIVND (reference sequence).

The chain employs TRBV6-5 and TRBJ2-1, with D possibly matching TRBD2 (5 bases). The CDR3 is 15 residues long. CDR1 is MNHEY and CDR2 is SVGAGI in the germline V gene. V was cut by 2 bases and J by 6 bases, with 14 bases left in between. The CDR3 protein is CASSYDYLRSNEQFF. Written as DNA, the CDR3 is TGTGCCAGCAGTTACGACTATTTAAGGTCCAATGAGCAGTTCTTC.

This clonotype was seen more than once but under ten times. This chain links TRBV10-3 with TRBJ2-1; 13 nucleotides line up with TRBD2. V dropped 11 bases and J dropped 7; count of bases not matched to a gene: 8. The CDR3 length is 14 residues. CDR1 is ENHRY and CDR2 is SYGVKD in the germline V gene. The CDR3 DNA sequence: TGTGCCGCCACCGGACTAGCGGGGGCTAATGAGCAGTTCTTC. This gives the protein CAATGLAGANEQFF.

The sample holds a few counts of this clonotype. This chain uses TRBV20-1 with TRBJ2-7; D not resolved. Trimming shortened V by 3 bases and J by 2 bases, and 14 bases separated the two germline ends. Germline CDR1 reads DFQATT; CDR2 reads SNEGSKA (reference sequence). The CDR3 contains 14 residues. CDR3 protein: CSARGFIRTYEQYF. For the CDR3, the DNA is TGCAGTGCTAGGGGATTTATCCGGACCTACGAGCAGTACTTC.

This chain links TRBV25-1 with TRBJ2-3; a possible D gene is TRBD1 (6 bases). Germline CDR1 and CDR2: MGHDK and SYGVNS. V was shortened by 3 bases and J by 4 bases, with 11 bases between the two germline ends. CDR3 length: 14 residues. The DNA for the CDR3 is TGTGCCAGCAGTGACCCATCAGGGGCAGATACGCAGTATTTT. Its protein product is CASSDPSGADTQYF.

The sample holds a few counts of this clonotype. The gene calls are TRBV27 and TRBJ2-7; perhaps D is TRBD1 or TRBD2 (5 bases each). The V gene's germline CDR1 is MNHEY and CDR2 SMNVEV (reference sequence). The CDR3 runs to 14 residues. The germline V and J ends were trimmed by 8 bases and 7 bases, with 21 bases remaining between them. CDR3 amino acids: CASPRDGHYEEQYF. CDR3 DNA: TGTGCCAGCCCCCGGGACGGACATTATGAAGAGCAGTACTTC.

In its sample, this clonotype was seen a few times. The V call is TRBV12-3 or TRBV12-4, the J call TRBJ2-5, with no clear D. The germline V and J ends were trimmed by 3 bases and 1 base, with 3 bases remaining between them. This CDR3 is 12 amino acids long. The chain's CDR3 is CASSFVQETQYF. CDR3 in DNA: TGTGCCAGCAGTTTTGTCCAAGAGACCCAGTACTTC.